This T cell receptor beta chain appears in the sequencing data of a study of T cell changes during pregnancy in multiple sclerosis. Method: immunoSEQ multiplex PCR; TCRdb's copy keeps in-frame clones and lacks some. The table lists 70,000 to 95,000 clones, over 80% of them singletons. The TCR originated in a female donor with multiple sclerosis, enrolled in a pregnancy study. The source was peripheral blood, collected in the first trimester of pregnancy.

CDR3 nucleotide sequence: TGTGCCAGCAGCGGGGGAGGCGGGTTCCAAGAGACCCAGTACTTC. It codes for CASSGGGGFQETQYF. The gene calls are TRBV9 and TRBJ2-5; TRBD2 might be the D (6 bases). Germline V gene lookup returns CDR1 SGDLS and CDR2 YYNGEE. This CDR3 is 15 amino acids long. V was clipped by 3 bases and J by 1 base, with 13 bases between them.